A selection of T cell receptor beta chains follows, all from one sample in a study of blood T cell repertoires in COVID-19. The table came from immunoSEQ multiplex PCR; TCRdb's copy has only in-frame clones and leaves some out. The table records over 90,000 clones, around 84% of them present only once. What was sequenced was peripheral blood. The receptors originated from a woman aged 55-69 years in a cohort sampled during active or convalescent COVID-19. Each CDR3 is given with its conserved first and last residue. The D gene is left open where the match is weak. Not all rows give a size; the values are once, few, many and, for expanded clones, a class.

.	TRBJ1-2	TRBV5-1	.	CASSFATANYGYTF	TGCGCCAGCAGCTTCGCTACTGCTAACTATGGCTACACCTTC
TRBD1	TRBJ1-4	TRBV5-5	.	CASSGDTGALREKLFF	TGTGCCAGCAGCGGGGATACAGGGGCTTTGCGTGAAAAACTGTTTTTT
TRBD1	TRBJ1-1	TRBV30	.	CAWTAGTGWDTEAFF	TGTGCCTGGACCGCCGGGACAGGGTGGGACACTGAAGCTTTCTTT
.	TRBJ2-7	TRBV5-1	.	CASSLDVNMQYF	TGCGCCAGCAGCTTGGATGTAAACATGCAGTACTTC
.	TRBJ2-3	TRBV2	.	CASSVGGSTDTQYF	TGTGCCAGCAGTGTGGGCGGGAGCACAGATACGCAGTATTTT
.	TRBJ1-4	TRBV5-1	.	CASRGPDQAQNEKLFF	TGCGCCAGCAGAGGTCCAGACCAGGCGCAAAATGAAAAACTGTTTTTT
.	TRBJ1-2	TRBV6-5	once	CASRTGLGGYTF	TGTGCCAGCCGTACAGGGTTAGGAGGCTACACCTTC
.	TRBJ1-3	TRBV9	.	CASSTWSVGNTIYF	TGTGCCAGCAGCACTTGGAGTGTGGGAAACACCATATATTTT
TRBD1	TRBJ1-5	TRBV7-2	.	CASSRSTGSNQPQHF	TGTGCCAGCAGTCGCTCGACAGGGAGCAATCAGCCCCAGCATTTT
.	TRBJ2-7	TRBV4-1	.	CASSQARSSYEQYF	TGCGCCAGCAGCCAAGCGAGGTCCTCCTACGAGCAGTACTTC
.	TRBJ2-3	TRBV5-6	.	CASSLPPDRTRDTQYF	TGTGCCAGCAGCTTACCACCAGACAGGACAAGAGATACGCAGTATTTT
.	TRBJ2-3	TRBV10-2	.	CASSQGLGIDTQYF	TGCGCCAGCAGCCAGGGACTGGGGATAGATACGCAGTATTTT
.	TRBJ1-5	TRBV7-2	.	CASSLGPQPQHF	TGTGCCAGCAGCTTAGGGCCGCAGCCCCAGCATTTT
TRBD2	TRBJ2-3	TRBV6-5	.	CASSRERGGADTQYF	TGTGCCAGCAGTAGGGAGCGGGGGGGAGCAGATACGCAGTATTTT
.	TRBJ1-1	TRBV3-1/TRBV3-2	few	CASSPLTGLNTEAFF	TGTGCCAGCAGCCCCCTGACAGGTTTGAACACTGAAGCTTTCTTT
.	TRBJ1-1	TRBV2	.	CASGSQARLNTEAFF	TGTGCCAGCGGGAGTCAGGCACGGCTGAACACTGAAGCTTTCTTT
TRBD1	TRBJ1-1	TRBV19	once	CASSVDRGYTEAFF	TGTGCCAGTAGCGTGGACAGGGGTTACACTGAAGCTTTCTTT
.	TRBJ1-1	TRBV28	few	CASSINRARGTEAFF	TGTGCCAGCAGTATTAACAGGGCCCGGGGCACTGAAGCTTTCTTT
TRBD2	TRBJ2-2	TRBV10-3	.	CATGLAGSAGELFF	TGTGCCACCGGACTAGCGGGATCGGCCGGGGAGCTGTTTTTT
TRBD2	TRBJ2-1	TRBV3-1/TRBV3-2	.	CASRVSGRSIHEQFF	TGTGCCAGCAGGGTTAGCGGGAGGTCAATCCATGAGCAGTTCTTC
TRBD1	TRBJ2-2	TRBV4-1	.	CASSQDRGRGRNTGELFF	TGCGCCAGCAGCCAAGATCGGGGCAGGGGGCGAAACACCGGGGAGCTGTTTTTT
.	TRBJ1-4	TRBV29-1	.	CSVGGAGEKLFF	TGCAGCGTCGGTGGGGCGGGAGAAAAACTGTTTTTT
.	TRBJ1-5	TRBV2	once	CASSEVHHNQPQHF	TGTGCCAGCAGTGAAGTCCATCATAATCAGCCCCAGCATTTT
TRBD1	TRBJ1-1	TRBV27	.	CASGRTGNEAFF	TGTGCCAGCGGTCGGACAGGGAATGAAGCTTTCTTT
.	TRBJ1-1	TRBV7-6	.	CASSLDGTEAFF	TGTGCCAGCAGCTTAGACGGTACTGAAGCTTTCTTT
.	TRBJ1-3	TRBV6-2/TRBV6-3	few	CASSYSDSRSGNTIYF	TGTGCCAGCAGTTACTCCGACAGCCGCTCTGGAAACACCATATATTTT
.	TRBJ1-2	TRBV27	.	CASSPDRFRVDGYTF	TGTGCCAGCAGTCCAGACAGGTTTCGGGTGGATGGCTACACCTTC
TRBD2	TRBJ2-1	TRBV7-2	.	CASSLVGGSSYNEQFF	TGTGCCAGCAGCTTAGTGGGGGGGAGCTCCTACAATGAGCAGTTCTTC
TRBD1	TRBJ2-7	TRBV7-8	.	CASSLRGQGSSYEQYF	TGTGCCAGCAGCCTCCGTGGACAGGGGAGCTCCTACGAGCAGTACTTC
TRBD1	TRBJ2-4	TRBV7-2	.	CASSRDRLAKNIQYF	TGTGCCAGCAGCAGGGACAGATTAGCCAAAAACATTCAGTACTTC
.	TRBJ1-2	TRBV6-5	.	CASTKGRRNYGYTF	TGTGCCAGCACCAAAGGTCGGCGGAACTATGGCTACACCTTC
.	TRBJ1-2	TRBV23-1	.	CASSQSRKNYGYTF	TGCGCCAGCAGTCAATCGCGCAAGAACTATGGCTACACCTTC
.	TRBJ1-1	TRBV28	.	CASSLLVESGEAFF	TGTGCCAGCAGTTTATTAGTGGAGAGTGGTGAAGCTTTCTTT
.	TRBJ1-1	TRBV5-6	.	CASSPATAPGAFF	TGTGCCAGCAGCCCGGCGACGGCCCCGGGGGCTTTCTTT
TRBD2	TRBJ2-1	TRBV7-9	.	CASSRTSGGAFNEQFF	TGTGCCAGCAGCCGGACTAGCGGGGGGGCTTTCAATGAGCAGTTCTTC
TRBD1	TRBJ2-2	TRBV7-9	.	CASSLEGASTGELFF	TGTGCCAGCAGCTTAGAGGGGGCAAGCACCGGGGAGCTGTTTTTT
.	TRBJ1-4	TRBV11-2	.	CASSLGGGAEELFF	TGTGCCAGCAGCTTAGGAGGCGGGGCGGAGGAACTGTTTTTT
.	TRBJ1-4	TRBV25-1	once	CASSESGNEKLFF	TGTGCCAGCAGTGAATCCGGGAATGAAAAACTGTTTTTT
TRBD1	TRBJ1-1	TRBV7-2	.	CASRTTGSMNTEAFF	TGTGCCAGCCGGACGACAGGGTCGATGAACACTGAAGCTTTCTTT
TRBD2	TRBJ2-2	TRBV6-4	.	CASSDSPSGTGELFF	TGTGCCAGCAGTGACTCGCCTAGCGGAACCGGGGAGCTGTTTTTT
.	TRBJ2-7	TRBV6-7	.	CASSPRWRGAFYEQYF	TGTGCCAGCAGTCCCAGATGGCGTGGGGCTTTCTATGAGCAGTACTTC
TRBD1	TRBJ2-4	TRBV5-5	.	CASSFGTGGGKNIQYF	TGTGCCAGCAGCTTTGGGACAGGGGGCGGCAAAAACATTCAGTACTTC